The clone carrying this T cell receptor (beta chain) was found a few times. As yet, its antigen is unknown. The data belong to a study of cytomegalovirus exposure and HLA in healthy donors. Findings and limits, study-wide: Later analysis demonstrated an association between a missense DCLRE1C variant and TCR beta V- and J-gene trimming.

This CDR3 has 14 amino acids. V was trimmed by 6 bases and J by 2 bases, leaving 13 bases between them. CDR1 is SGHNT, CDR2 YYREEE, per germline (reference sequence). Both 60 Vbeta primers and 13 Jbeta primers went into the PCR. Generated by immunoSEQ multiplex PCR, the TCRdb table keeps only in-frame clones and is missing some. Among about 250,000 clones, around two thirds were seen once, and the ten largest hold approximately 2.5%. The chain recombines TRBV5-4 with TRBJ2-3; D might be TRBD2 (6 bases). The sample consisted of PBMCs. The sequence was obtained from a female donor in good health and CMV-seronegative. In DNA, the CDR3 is TGTGCCAGCACCCCAGGAGGGACCACAGATACGCAGTATTTT. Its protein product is CASTPGGTTDTQYF.